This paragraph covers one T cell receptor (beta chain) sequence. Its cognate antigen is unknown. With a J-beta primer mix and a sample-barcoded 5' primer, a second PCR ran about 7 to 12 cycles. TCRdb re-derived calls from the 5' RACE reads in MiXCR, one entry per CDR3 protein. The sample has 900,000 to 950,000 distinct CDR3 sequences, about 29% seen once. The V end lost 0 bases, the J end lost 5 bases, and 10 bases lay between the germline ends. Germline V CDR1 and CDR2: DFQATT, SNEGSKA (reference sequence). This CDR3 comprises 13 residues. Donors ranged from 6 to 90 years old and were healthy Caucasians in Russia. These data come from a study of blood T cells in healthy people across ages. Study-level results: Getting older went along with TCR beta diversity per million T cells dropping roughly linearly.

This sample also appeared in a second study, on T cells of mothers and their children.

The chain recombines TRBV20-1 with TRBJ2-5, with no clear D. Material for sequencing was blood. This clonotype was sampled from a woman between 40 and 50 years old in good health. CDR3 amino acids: CSARDIPRETQYF. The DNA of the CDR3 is TGCAGTGCTAGAGATATCCCGCGGGAGACCCAGTACTTC.